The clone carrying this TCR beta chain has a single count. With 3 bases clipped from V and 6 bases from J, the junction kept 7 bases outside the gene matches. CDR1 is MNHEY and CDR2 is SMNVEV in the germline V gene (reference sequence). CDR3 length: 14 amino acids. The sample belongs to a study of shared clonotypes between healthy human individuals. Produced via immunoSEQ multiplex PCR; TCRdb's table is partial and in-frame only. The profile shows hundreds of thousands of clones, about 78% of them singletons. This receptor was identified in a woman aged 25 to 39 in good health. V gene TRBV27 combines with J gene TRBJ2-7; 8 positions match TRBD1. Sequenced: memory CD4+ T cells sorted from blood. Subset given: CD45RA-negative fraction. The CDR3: CASSFLGQAFEQYF. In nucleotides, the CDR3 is TGTGCCAGCAGTTTTCTGGGACAGGCGTTCGAGCAGTACTTC.